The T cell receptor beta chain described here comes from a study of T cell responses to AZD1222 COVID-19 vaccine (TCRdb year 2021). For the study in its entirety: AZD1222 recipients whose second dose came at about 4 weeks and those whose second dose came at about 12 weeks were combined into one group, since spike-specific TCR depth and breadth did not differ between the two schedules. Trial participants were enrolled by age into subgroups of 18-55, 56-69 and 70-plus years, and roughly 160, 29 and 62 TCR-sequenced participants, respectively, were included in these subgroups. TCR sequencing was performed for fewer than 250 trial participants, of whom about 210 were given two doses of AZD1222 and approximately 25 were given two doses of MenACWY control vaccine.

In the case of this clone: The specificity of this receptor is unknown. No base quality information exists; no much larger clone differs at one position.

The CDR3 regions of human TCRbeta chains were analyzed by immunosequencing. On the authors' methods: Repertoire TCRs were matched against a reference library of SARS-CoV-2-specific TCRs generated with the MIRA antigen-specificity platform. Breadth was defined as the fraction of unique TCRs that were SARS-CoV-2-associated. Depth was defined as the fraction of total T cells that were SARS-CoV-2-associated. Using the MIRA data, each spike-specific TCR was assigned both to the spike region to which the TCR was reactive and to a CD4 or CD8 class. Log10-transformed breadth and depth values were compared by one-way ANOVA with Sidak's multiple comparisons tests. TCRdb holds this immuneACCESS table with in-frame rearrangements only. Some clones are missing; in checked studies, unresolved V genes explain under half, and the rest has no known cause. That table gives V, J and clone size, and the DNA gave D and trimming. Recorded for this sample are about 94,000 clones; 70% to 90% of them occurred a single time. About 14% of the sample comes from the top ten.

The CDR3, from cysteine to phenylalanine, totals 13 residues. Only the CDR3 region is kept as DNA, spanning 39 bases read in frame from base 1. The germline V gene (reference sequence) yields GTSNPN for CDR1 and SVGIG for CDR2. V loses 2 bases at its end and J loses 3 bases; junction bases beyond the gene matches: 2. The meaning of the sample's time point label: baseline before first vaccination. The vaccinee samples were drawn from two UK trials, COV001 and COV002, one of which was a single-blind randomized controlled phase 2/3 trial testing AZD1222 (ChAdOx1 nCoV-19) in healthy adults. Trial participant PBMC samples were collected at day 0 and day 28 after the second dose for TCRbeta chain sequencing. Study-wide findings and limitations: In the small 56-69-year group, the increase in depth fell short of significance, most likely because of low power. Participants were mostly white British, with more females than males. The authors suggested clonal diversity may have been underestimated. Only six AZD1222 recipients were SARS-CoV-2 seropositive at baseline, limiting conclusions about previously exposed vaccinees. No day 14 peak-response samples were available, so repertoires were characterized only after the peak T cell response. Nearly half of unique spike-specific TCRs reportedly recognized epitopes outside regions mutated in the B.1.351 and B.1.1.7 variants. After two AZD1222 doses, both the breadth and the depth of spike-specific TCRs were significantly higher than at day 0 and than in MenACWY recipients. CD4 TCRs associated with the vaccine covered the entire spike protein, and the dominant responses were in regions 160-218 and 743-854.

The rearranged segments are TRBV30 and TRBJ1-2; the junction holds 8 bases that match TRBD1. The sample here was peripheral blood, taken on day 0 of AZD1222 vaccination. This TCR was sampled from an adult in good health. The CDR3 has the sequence CAWSMTGDYGYTF. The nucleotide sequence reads TGTGCCTGGAGTATGACAGGGGACTATGGCTACACCTTC.